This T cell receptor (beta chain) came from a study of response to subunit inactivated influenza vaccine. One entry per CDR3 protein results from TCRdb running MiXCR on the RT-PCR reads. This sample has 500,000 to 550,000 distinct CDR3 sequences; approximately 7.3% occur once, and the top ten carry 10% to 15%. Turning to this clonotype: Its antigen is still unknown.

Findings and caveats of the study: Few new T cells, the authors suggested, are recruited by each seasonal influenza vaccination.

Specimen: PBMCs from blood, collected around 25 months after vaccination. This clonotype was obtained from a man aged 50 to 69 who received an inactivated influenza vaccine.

CDR3 loop: CASRRDIGQGYTDTQYF. The CDR3 nucleotides are TGTGCCAGCAGGAGAGACATCGGACAGGGATACACAGATACGCAGTATTTT. The V call is TRBV5-6, the J call TRBJ2-3; TRBD1 matches 8 bases. Unmatched junction bases numbered 13, after V lost 5 bases and J lost 2 bases. CDR1 is SGHDT, CDR2 YYEEEE, per germline. The CDR3 is 17 residues long.